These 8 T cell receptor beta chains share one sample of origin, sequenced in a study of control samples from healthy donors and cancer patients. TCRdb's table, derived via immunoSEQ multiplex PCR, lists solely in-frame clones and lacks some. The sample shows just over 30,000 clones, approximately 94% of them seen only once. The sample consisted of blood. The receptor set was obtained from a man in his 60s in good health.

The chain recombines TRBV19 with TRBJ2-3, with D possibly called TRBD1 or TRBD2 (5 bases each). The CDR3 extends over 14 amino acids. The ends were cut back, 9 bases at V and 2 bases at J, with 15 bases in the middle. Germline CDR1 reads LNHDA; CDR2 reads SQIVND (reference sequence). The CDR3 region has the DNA TGTGCCAGCTGGGGGAAGCGGCACACAGATACGCAGTATTTT. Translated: CASWGKRHTDTQYF.

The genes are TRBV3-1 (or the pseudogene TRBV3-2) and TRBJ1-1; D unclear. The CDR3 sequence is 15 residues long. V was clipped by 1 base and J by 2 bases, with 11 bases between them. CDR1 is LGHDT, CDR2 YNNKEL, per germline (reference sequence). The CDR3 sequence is CASSQGITANTEAFF. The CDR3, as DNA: TGTGCCAGCAGCCAAGGGATAACAGCTAACACTGAAGCTTTCTTT.

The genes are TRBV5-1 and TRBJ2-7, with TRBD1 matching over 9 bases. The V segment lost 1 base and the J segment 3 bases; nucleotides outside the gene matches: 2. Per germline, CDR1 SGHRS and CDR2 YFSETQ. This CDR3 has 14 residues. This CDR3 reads CASSLTGGIYEQYF. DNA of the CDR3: TGCGCCAGCAGCTTGACAGGGGGCATCTACGAGCAGTACTTC.

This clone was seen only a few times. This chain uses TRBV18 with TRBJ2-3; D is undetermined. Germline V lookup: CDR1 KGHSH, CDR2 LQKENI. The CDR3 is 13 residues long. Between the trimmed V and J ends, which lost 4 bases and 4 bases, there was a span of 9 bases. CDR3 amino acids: CASSRELADTQYF. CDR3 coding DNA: TGTGCCAGCTCACGAGAGCTAGCAGATACGCAGTATTTT.

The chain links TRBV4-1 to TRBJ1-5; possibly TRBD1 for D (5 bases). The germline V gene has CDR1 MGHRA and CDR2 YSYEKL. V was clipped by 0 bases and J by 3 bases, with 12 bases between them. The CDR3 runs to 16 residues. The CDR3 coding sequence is TGCGCCAGCAGCCAAGAGCTAGGGGACCCCAATCAGCCCCAGCATTTT. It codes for CASSQELGDPNQPQHF.

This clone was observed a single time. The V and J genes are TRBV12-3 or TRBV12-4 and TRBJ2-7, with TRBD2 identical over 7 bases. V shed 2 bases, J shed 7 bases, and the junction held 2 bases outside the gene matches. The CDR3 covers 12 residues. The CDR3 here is CASSLTGGEQYF. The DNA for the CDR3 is TGTGCCAGCAGTTTAACGGGAGGAGAGCAGTACTTC.

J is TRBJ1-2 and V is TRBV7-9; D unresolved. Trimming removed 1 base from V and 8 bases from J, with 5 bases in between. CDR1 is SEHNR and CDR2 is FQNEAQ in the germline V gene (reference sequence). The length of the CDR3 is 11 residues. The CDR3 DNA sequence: TGTGCCAGCAGCTTAGAGGAGGGCTACACCTTC. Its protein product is CASSLEEGYTF.

The CDR3 DNA reads as TGTGCCAGCAGCGCGGGACAGGGCTACGAGCAGTACTTC. It codes for CASSAGQGYEQYF. The chain is built from TRBV11-2 and TRBJ2-7; 9 bases are shared with TRBD1. V was pared by 5 bases and J by 3 bases, with 2 bases of the junction left unmatched. CDR1 SGHAT and CDR2 FQNNGV come from the germline V gene. CDR3 length equals 13 residues.